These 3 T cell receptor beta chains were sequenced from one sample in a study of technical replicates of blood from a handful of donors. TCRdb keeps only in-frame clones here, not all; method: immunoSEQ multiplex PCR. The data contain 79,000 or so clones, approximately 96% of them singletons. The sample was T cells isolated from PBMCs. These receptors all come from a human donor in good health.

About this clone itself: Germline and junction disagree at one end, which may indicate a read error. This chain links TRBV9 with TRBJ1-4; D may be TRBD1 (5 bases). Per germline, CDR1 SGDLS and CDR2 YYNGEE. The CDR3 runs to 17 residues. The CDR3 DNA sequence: TGTGCCGGCAGCGGAACGGGAGAAGGGGCAACTAATGAAAAACTGTTTTTT. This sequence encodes CAGSGTGEGATNEKLFF.

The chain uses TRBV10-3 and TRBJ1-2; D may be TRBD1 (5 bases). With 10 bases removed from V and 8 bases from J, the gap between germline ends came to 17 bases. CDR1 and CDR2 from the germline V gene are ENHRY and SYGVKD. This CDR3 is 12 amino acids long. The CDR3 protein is CASGDSVGGYTF. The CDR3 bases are TGTGCCAGCGGGGACTCGGTCGGGGGCTACACCTTC.

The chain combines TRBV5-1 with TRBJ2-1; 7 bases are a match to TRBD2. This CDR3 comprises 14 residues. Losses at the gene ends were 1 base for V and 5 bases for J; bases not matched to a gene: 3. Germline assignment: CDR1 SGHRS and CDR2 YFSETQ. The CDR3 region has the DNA TGCGCCAGCAGCTTGCACGGACTAGACAATGAGCAGTTCTTC. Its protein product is CASSLHGLDNEQFF.